Below, 11 T cell receptor beta chains from the same sample are listed, as sequenced in a study of blood T cells in healthy people across ages. PCR was performed a second time for 7 to 11 cycles using a sample-barcoded 5' primer and a J-beta primer mix. MiXCR was run by TCRdb on the 5' RACE reads, yielding one entry per CDR3 protein. The table shows roughly 1.5 million distinct CDR3 sequences, with approximately 39% occurring only once. The sample was blood. The receptors were gathered from a woman in her late teens or twenties in good health.

The chain uses TRBV5-1 and TRBJ1-5; D remains unclear. Germline-derived CDR1 and CDR2 are SGHRS and YFSETQ. CDR3 length equals 15 residues. Trimming left V 4 bases short and J 1 base short, with 12 bases between. The CDR3 sequence is CASSGHPTSNQPQHF. In DNA form, the CDR3 reads TGCGCCAGCAGCGGTCACCCAACCAGCAATCAGCCCCAGCATTTT.

This clonotype was recorded at least ten times. The rearrangement uses TRBV20-1 and TRBJ2-3; possibly TRBD1 or TRBD2 for D (5 bases each). CDR1 DFQATT and CDR2 SNEGSKA come from the germline V gene (reference sequence). V was trimmed by 1 base and J by 3 bases, leaving 11 bases between them. The length of the CDR3 is 14 residues. The CDR3 here is CSARGGWGTDTQYF. DNA of the CDR3: TGCAGTGCTAGAGGGGGGTGGGGAACAGATACGCAGTATTTT.

The V and J genes are TRBV28 and TRBJ2-1; no definite D call. Germline V gene lookup returns CDR1 MDHEN and CDR2 SYDVKM. The CDR3 is 15 amino acids. V lost 5 bases and J lost 4, with 15 bases in between. The CDR3 protein is CASSATLPYYNEQFF. In nucleotides, the CDR3 is TGTGCCAGCAGTGCCACCCTCCCTTATTACAATGAGCAGTTCTTC.

J is TRBJ1-4 and V is TRBV4-3; D call uncertain. V lost 0 bases and J 3 bases, leaving 8 bases between the germline ends. This CDR3 spans 15 amino acids. CDR1 and CDR2 (germline): LGHNA, YSLEER. CDR3 nucleotides: TGCGCCAGCAGCCAAGACGAGTTCTCTAATGAAAAACTGTTTTTT. It translates to CASSQDEFSNEKLFF.

This clonotype has a handful of counts. The J gene is TRBJ2-1, the V gene TRBV7-2; maybe TRBD2 (7 bases). This CDR3 region has 14 residues. The germline V gene encodes CDR1 SGHTA and CDR2 FQGNSA. V lost 1 base to trimming and J lost 13 bases, with 17 bases between them. The CDR3 is CASSLVGGGALQFF. The CDR3, as DNA: TGTGCCAGCAGCTTAGTGGGAGGGGGGGCGTTACAGTTCTTC.

This chain joins TRBV6-2 or TRBV6-3 and TRBJ2-7; D call uncertain. The germline V and J ends were trimmed by 2 bases and 4 bases, with 6 bases remaining between them. Germline CDR1 reads MNHEY; CDR2 reads SVGEGT. This CDR3 has 12 amino acids. The DNA for the CDR3 is TGTGCCAGCAGTTACGAGAATTACGAGCAGTACTTC. Protein product: CASSYENYEQYF.

The chain uses TRBV12-3 or TRBV12-4 and TRBJ1-5; TRBD1 might be the D (5 bases). The CDR3 has 16 amino acids. The V end was cut by 2 bases, the J end by 1 base, with 12 bases between. CDR3: CASSLSKGLSNQPQHF. The DNA for the CDR3 is TGTGCCAGCAGTTTATCGAAGGGGTTAAGCAATCAGCCCCAGCATTTT.

A single count supports this clonotype. This may arise from a read error, as a much more abundant clone is one base away. The chain is built from TRBV4-2 and TRBJ2-1, with D possibly being TRBD1 (6 bases). Looked up from germline, CDR1 is LGHNA and CDR2 is YNFKEQ. This CDR3 has 16 residues. V lost 0 bases and J 4 bases, leaving 13 bases between the germline ends. The CDR3 protein is CASSQDGGEAYNEQFF. CDR3 DNA: TGTGCCAGCAGCCAAGATGGGGGCGAAGCTTACAATGAGCAGTTCTTC.

The J gene is TRBJ2-5, the V gene TRBV20-1, with a weak D call TRBD1 (8 bases). The V and J ends lost 6 bases and 2 bases respectively, with 13 bases between them. This CDR3 has 13 amino acids. Germline lookup yields CDR1 DFQATT and CDR2 SNEGSKA (reference sequence). The CDR3 sequence is CSATGGEQETQYF. The CDR3 DNA is TGCAGTGCCACAGGGGGGGAACAAGAGACCCAGTACTTC.

Note on this clonotype: A much larger clone sits a single nucleotide away, making a read error possible. V and J are TRBV3-1 and TRBJ2-1, with D tentatively TRBD2 (5 bases). The J call may be incorrect, as the DNA end agrees better with TRBJ2-7. Germline CDR1 is LGHDT and CDR2 is YNNKEL (reference sequence). The length of the CDR3 is 13 residues. CDR3 sequence (DNA): TGTGCCAGCAGCGAAGGGAGATACAATGAGCAGTACTTC. Encoded protein: CASSEGRYNEQYF.

This sequence joins TRBV6-2 or TRBV6-3 and TRBJ1-5, with a possible D match to TRBD1 (6 bases). Trimming pared 8 bases from V and 0 bases from J, leaving 11 bases between. CDR3 length: 14 residues. CDR1 and CDR2 from the germline V gene are MNHEY and SVGEGT. The CDR3 protein is CASRWTASNQPQHF. The CDR3 DNA reads as TGTGCCAGCCGCTGGACAGCTAGCAATCAGCCCCAGCATTTT.